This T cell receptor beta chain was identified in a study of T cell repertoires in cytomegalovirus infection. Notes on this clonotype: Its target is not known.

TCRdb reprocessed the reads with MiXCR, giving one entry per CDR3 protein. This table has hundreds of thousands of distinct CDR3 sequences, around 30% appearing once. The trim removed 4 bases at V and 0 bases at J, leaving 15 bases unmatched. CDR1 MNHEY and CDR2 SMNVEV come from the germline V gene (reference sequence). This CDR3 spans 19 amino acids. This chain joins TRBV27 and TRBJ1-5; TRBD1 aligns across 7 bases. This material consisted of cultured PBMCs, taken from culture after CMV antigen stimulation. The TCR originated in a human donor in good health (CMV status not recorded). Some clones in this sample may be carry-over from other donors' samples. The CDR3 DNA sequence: TGTGCCAGCAGTTCATACCGGGACAGCAAATCCTTTAGCAATCAGCCCCAGCATTTT. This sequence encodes CASSSYRDSKSFSNQPQHF.